The next 8 T cell receptor beta chains were all read from a single sample in a study of blood T cell repertoires in COVID-19. The assay was immunoSEQ multiplex PCR, and TCRdb's table has in-frame clones only and misses some. This table holds under 300,000 clones, around 90% found once. Sample: PBMCs or T cells enriched from blood (not recorded which). Source of these receptors: a woman aged 30 to 39 with acute COVID-19.

This rearrangement joins TRBV19 to TRBJ2-5, with TRBD2 matching over 12 bases. V gave up 5 bases and J gave up 4 bases; unmatched junction bases: 5. CDR1 LNHDA and CDR2 SQIVND come from the germline V gene (reference sequence). The CDR3 spans 15 residues. CDR3 bases: TGTGCCAGTAGTCCGCGGACTAGCGGGACAGAGACCCAGTACTTC. This translates into CASSPRTSGTETQYF.

This clone was seen a few times. The CDR3 here is CASSDRGSQPQHF. As DNA, the CDR3 is TGTGCCAGCAGCGACAGGGGAAGTCAGCCCCAGCATTTT. J is TRBJ1-5 and V is TRBV2, with TRBD1 matching over 8 bases. V lost 6 bases and J lost 6; bases outside the gene matches: 4. The germline V gene has CDR1 SNHLY and CDR2 FYNNEI. This CDR3 region has 13 residues.

This chain joins TRBV10-1 and TRBJ1-2, with no clear D. The CDR3 consists of 13 residues. Trimming removed 0 bases from V and 8 bases from J, with 10 bases in between. The germline V gene encodes CDR1 WNHNN and CDR2 SYGVQD (reference sequence). CDR3 region: CASSESRRWGYTF. CDR3 coding DNA: TGCGCCAGCAGTGAGTCTCGGCGGTGGGGCTACACCTTC.

The chain carries TRBV3-1 (or the pseudogene TRBV3-2) and TRBJ1-2; D gene uncertain. V lost 4 bases and J 7 bases, leaving 22 bases between the germline ends. The CDR3 contains 16 residues. Per germline, CDR1 LGHDT and CDR2 YNNKEL (reference sequence). This CDR3 is CASSRTSGPSAGGYTF. The CDR3 nucleotides are TGTGCCAGCAGCCGTACCTCCGGGCCCAGTGCGGGTGGCTACACCTTC.

This clone was detected only once. The rearrangement links TRBV23-1 to TRBJ2-7; 9 bases map to TRBD1. TRBV23-1 is an ORF for which the function is uncertain. V dropped 2 bases and J dropped 1; count of bases not matched to a gene: 9. The CDR3 sequence is 17 residues long. CDR3: CASSQVLDRGISYEQYF. As DNA, the CDR3 is TGCGCCAGCAGTCAAGTCTTGGACAGGGGTATTTCCTACGAGCAGTACTTC.

The CDR3 spells CASSALASDRGTQYF. CDR3 bases: TGTGCCAGCAGCGCCCTGGCTTCGGACAGGGGTACGCAGTATTTT. V and J are TRBV5-6 and TRBJ2-3, with 9 positions matching TRBD1. The CDR3 is 15 amino acids. With 4 bases clipped from V and 8 bases from J, the junction kept 11 bases outside the gene matches. Germline V CDR1 and CDR2: SGHDT, YYEEEE.

For the CDR3, the DNA is TGTGCCAGTAGTATTTGGGGCAGGCCGAAAATGAACACTGAAGCTTTCTTT. The encoded protein is CASSIWGRPKMNTEAFF. The rearrangement uses TRBV19 and TRBJ1-1, with D possibly matching TRBD1 (5 bases). Germline V gives CDR1 LNHDA, CDR2 SQIVND (reference sequence). The CDR3 extends over 17 amino acids. Trimming cost V 3 bases and J 0 bases, with 17 bases left between them.

The V and J genes are TRBV20-1 and TRBJ2-1, with D hard to call. In germline, CDR1 is DFQATT, CDR2 SNEGSKA (reference sequence). The CDR3 has 16 amino acids. With 3 bases removed from V and 5 bases from J, the gap between germline ends came to 20 bases. Here the CDR3 reads CSASTVPARPDNEQFF. In DNA form, the CDR3 reads TGCAGTGCTAGTACAGTCCCTGCAAGACCCGACAATGAGCAGTTCTTC.